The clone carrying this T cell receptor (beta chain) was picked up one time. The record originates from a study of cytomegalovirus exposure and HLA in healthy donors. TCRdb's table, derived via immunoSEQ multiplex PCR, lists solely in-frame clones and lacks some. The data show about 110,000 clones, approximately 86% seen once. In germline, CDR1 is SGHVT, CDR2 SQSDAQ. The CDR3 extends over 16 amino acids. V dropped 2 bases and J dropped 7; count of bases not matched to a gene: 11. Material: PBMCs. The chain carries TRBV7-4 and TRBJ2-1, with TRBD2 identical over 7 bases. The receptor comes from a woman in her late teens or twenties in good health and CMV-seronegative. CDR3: CASSLLPSGWKNEQFF. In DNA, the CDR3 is TGTGCCAGCAGCTTATTGCCTAGCGGATGGAAAAATGAGCAGTTCTTC.